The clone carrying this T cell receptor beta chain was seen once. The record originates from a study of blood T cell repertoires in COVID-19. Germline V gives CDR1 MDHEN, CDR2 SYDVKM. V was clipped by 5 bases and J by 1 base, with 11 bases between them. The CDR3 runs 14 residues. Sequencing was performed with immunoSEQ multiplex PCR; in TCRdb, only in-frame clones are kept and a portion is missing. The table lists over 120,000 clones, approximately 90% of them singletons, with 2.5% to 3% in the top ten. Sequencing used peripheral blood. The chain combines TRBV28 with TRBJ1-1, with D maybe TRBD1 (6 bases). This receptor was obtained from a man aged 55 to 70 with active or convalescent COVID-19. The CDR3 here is CASSPGTTNTEAFF. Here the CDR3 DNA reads TGTGCCAGCAGTCCCGGGACAACGAACACTGAAGCTTTCTTT.